A selection of T cell receptor beta chains follows, all from one sample in a study of metastatic and nonmetastatic thyroid tumors. TCRdb re-analyzed the PCR reads through MiXCR. The sample records 72,000 or so clones, less than 20% being singletons. Sequencing was carried out using blood. These receptors all come from a female donor with papillary thyroid cancer or a benign thyroid nodule (not recorded which). Some clones in this sample may be carry-over from other donors' samples. Both conserved end residues are part of each CDR3. D genes are given only for firm matches. A clone size is listed for some rows: how often the clone was seen (once, few, many), or a class if it is expanded.

V	D	J	size	CDR3	DNA
TRBV11-3	TRBD1	TRBJ2-7	.	CAISLYGDRVYEQYF	TGTGCCATCAGCTTATACGGGGACAGAGTCTACGAGCAGTACTTC
TRBV4-1	TRBD1	TRBJ2-3	few	CASIQDREDQPQYF	TGCGCCAGCATCCAGGACAGGGAGGATCAGCCCCAGTATTTT
TRBV5-1	.	TRBJ2-3	many	CASSLDLGGSTDTQYF	TGCGCCAGCAGCCTCGACCTGGGCGGGAGCACAGATACGCAGTATTTT
TRBV11-2	TRBD1	TRBJ2-7	many	CASSSPGQGNHEQYF	TGTGCCAGCAGCTCCCCGGGACAGGGGAACCACGAGCAGTACTTC
TRBV6-1	.	TRBJ2-2	many	CASRPFGTGELFF	TGTGCCAGCAGACCATTCGGCACCGGGGAGCTGTTTTTT
TRBV6-1	.	TRBJ2-7	many	CASSPSLATPGEQYF	TGTGCCAGCAGTCCCTCCTTGGCCACCCCGGGTGAGCAGTACTTC
TRBV6-2/TRBV6-3	.	TRBJ2-2	few	CASSRNTGELFF	TGTGCCAGCAGTAGGAACACCGGGGAGCTGTTTTTT
TRBV9	.	TRBJ1-2	.	CASSPVDSNYGYTF	TGTGCCAGCAGCCCTGTGGACAGTAACTATGGCTACACCTTC
TRBV5-6	TRBD2	TRBJ2-2	many	CASSPGLAGYTGELFF	TGTGCCAGCAGCCCAGGACTAGCGGGATACACCGGGGAGCTGTTTTTT
TRBV30	.	TRBJ1-3	many	CAWVRAPGSGNTIYF	TGTGCCTGGGTCCGGGCCCCCGGCTCTGGAAACACCATATATTTT
TRBV20-1	TRBD1	TRBJ2-5	.	CSAYSTGDTQETQYF	TGCAGTGCTTACTCGACAGGGGATACCCAAGAGACCCAGTACTTC
TRBV5-1	.	TRBJ2-5	once	CASSLGALQETQYF	TGCGCCAGCAGCTTGGGCGCCCTCCAAGAGACCCAGTACTTC
TRBV7-4	.	TRBJ1-1	many	CASSLWLGVEAFF	TGTGCCAGCAGCTTATGGTTGGGGGTTGAAGCTTTCTTT
TRBV29-1	TRBD2	TRBJ2-1	many	CSVEDGTSGVNEQFF	TGCAGCGTTGAAGACGGGACTAGCGGGGTGAATGAGCAGTTCTTC
TRBV15	.	TRBJ2-4	many	CATSRRLNLPVFGTLAKNIQYF	TGTGCCACCAGCCGACGACTTAACCTCCCAGTTTTCGGAACACTAGCCAAAAACATTCAGTACTTC
TRBV2	.	TRBJ1-5	many	CASTDGLNQPQHF	TGTGCCAGCACGGACGGTCTGAATCAGCCCCAGCATTTT
TRBV7-9	.	TRBJ1-1	.	CASSLVAGSHTEAFF	TGTGCCAGCAGCTTAGTTGCAGGGAGCCACACTGAAGCTTTCTTT
TRBV29-1	.	TRBJ2-2	many	CSVGGWIGGELFF	TGCAGCGTTGGGGGGTGGATCGGCGGGGAGCTGTTTTTT
TRBV5-1	.	TRBJ2-5	.	CASSLDRIQETQYF	TGCGCCAGCAGCTTGGACAGGATACAAGAGACCCAGTACTTC
TRBV24-1	.	TRBJ2-7	many	CATSDLQGTYEQYF	TGTGCCACCAGTGATCTGCAGGGGACCTACGAGCAGTACTTC
TRBV20-1	.	TRBJ2-1	many	CSASRVGDTYNEQFF	TGCAGTGCCTCAAGGGTAGGGGATACGTACAATGAGCAGTTCTTC
TRBV2	.	TRBJ2-7	many	CASGWKGGAEQYF	TGTGCCAGCGGATGGAAGGGGGGTGCCGAGCAGTACTTC
TRBV5-1	.	TRBJ2-6	few	CASSLDALSGANVLTF	TGCGCCAGCAGCTTGGATGCCCTCTCTGGGGCCAACGTCCTGACTTTC
TRBV5-6	TRBD2	TRBJ2-1	many	CASSPWGLAGRRQFF	TGTGCCAGCAGCCCCTGGGGACTAGCGGGAAGGAGACAGTTCTTC
TRBV6-1	.	TRBJ1-3	.	CASSEAGPASGNTIYF	TGTGCCAGCAGTGAAGCGGGACCGGCCTCTGGAAACACCATATATTTT
TRBV6-1	.	TRBJ1-2	.	CASSERPSRRDGYTF	TGTGCCAGCAGTGAAAGACCCTCCAGGAGGGATGGCTACACCTTC
TRBV18	.	TRBJ1-1	many	CASSPPSHTEAFF	TGTGCCAGCTCACCACCGTCTCACACTGAAGCTTTCTTT
TRBV6-1	TRBD2	TRBJ2-2	many	CASSSLAGDTGELFF	TGTGCCAGCAGTTCCCTAGCGGGAGACACCGGGGAGCTGTTTTTT
TRBV24-1	.	TRBJ1-2	many	CATSDTDVSGYTF	TGTGCCACCAGTGATACGGACGTCTCTGGCTACACCTTC
TRBV7-3	TRBD1	TRBJ2-1	many	CASSLFLGTGSYNEQFF	TGTGCCAGCAGCTTATTTTTGGGGACAGGGAGCTACAATGAGCAGTTCTTC
TRBV11-2	TRBD1	TRBJ1-2	many	CASSQGQGAEGYTF	TGTGCCAGCAGCCAAGGACAGGGGGCTGAAGGCTACACCTTC
TRBV7-9	.	TRBJ1-6	.	CASSFTRQGSPLHF	TGTGCCAGCAGCTTTACCAGGCAAGGTTCACCCCTCCACTTT
TRBV19	TRBD1	TRBJ2-5	many	CASSINKGATETQYF	TGTGCCAGTAGTATTAATAAGGGGGCGACGGAGACCCAGTACTTC
TRBV6-1	TRBD1	TRBJ2-7	many	CASSPSRQGSNEQYF	TGTGCCAGCAGCCCCTCTAGACAGGGTTCTAACGAGCAGTACTTC
TRBV20-1	TRBD1	TRBJ1-1	many	CSARLLTGLGKAFF	TGCAGTGCTAGACTTTTGACAGGGCTAGGAAAAGCTTTCTTT
TRBV11-2	.	TRBJ2-7	many	CASSLEAGRVGEQYF	TGTGCCAGCAGCTTAGAGGCCGGCAGGGTGGGTGAGCAGTACTTC
TRBV9	TRBD1	TRBJ1-2	.	CASRPTGFGYTF	TGTGCCAGCAGGCCGACAGGGTTTGGCTACACCTTC
TRBV20-1	.	TRBJ2-1	many	CSAREPMTNEQFF	TGCAGTGCTAGGGAACCGATGACCAATGAGCAGTTCTTC
TRBV15	.	TRBJ1-4	many	CATSRATLSRSNEKLFF	TGTGCCACCAGCAGAGCGACCCTCAGCCGTTCTAATGAAAAACTGTTTTTT
TRBV27	.	TRBJ2-5	many	CASSLEGTSPIHETQYF	TGTGCCAGCAGTTTGGAGGGCACTAGCCCAATCCACGAGACCCAGTACTTC
TRBV5-1	.	TRBJ1-1	.	CASSRGLNTEAFF	TGCGCCAGCAGCCGAGGACTGAACACTGAAGCTTTCTTT
TRBV20-1	TRBD1	TRBJ1-2	.	CSAGTGRGGYTF	TGCAGTGCTGGGACAGGGCGGGGAGGCTACACCTTC
TRBV5-4	TRBD2	TRBJ2-3	many	CASSLFGGGHGDTQYF	TGTGCCAGCAGCTTGTTTGGGGGAGGGCATGGAGATACGCAGTATTTT
TRBV3-1	.	TRBJ1-6	many	CASSQRSGPLHF	TGTGCCAGCAGCCAAAGGTCGGGTCCCCTCCACTTT
TRBV27	.	TRBJ2-7	.	CASSPPQRAPYEQYF	TGTGCCAGCAGCCCCCCCCAGCGTGCACCCTACGAGCAGTACTTC
TRBV27	TRBD2	TRBJ2-7	many	CASSLSLAGDYEQYF	TGTGCCAGCAGTTTATCACTAGCGGGGGACTACGAGCAGTACTTC
TRBV6-1	.	TRBJ2-1	many	CASSDFMALEFF	TGTGCCAGCAGTGACTTTATGGCTTTGGAGTTCTTC
TRBV12-3/TRBV12-4	.	TRBJ1-5	many	CASSPLEGGNQPQHF	TGTGCCAGCAGCCCCCTGGAGGGTGGCAATCAGCCCCAGCATTTT
TRBV20-1	.	TRBJ1-1	many	CSARDPGRAGLDTEAFF	TGCAGTGCTAGAGATCCAGGACGGGCAGGGTTAGACACTGAAGCTTTCTTT
TRBV13	TRBD2	TRBJ2-7	many	CASSLRGAYEQYF	TGTGCCAGCAGCTTACGGGGGGCCTACGAGCAGTACTTC
TRBV19	.	TRBJ1-1	many	CASTLGSPHTEAFF	TGTGCCAGTACCCTTGGGAGTCCCCACACTGAAGCTTTCTTT
TRBV30	.	TRBJ2-2	.	CAWRPSWGELFF	TGTGCCTGGAGACCCTCGTGGGGGGAGCTGTTTTTT
TRBV5-5	TRBD2	TRBJ2-1	many	CASSLERTSDEQFF	TGTGCCAGCAGCTTGGAGAGGACTAGCGATGAGCAGTTCTTC
TRBV28	.	TRBJ1-2	many	CASSSELGGATGYTF	TGTGCCAGCAGTTCCGAGCTAGGGGGGGCGACGGGCTACACCTTC
TRBV19	.	TRBJ2-7	.	CAISPPGSYEQYF	TGTGCCATTAGTCCTCCGGGGTCCTACGAGCAGTACTTC
TRBV18	.	TRBJ1-5	.	CAGSPGTDNQPQHF	TGTGCCGGCTCACCAGGGACCGACAATCAGCCCCAGCATTTT
TRBV10-3	TRBD2	TRBJ2-1	many	CAIALRAGDDNEQFF	TGTGCCATCGCCCTTAGAGCGGGAGATGACAATGAGCAGTTCTTC